This TCR beta chain was captured in a study of OX40 agonist ivuxolimab in advanced cancers. Study at large: Males comprised 82.7% of the group, whose mean age was 60 years (range about 23 to 80).

This CDR3 is built from 12 residues. The germline V gene has CDR1 SGHNT and CDR2 YYREEE (reference sequence). V lost 4 bases to trimming and J lost 4 bases, with 8 bases between them. Remarks on this clone: No antigen is known for it.

Broader study findings: Expanded clones were, on average, more numerous among CD8+ T cells than CD4+.

Here immunoSEQ multiplex PCR was the method, and the copy in TCRdb shows in-frame clones only, minus some. The table includes about 53,000 clones, roughly 88% detected once. The source of this sequence is an adult with an advanced solid tumor such as melanoma, head and neck, liver or kidney cancer. V and J are TRBV5-4 and TRBJ1-1; D is unresolved. The starting material was CD4+ or CD8+ T cells sorted from blood, obtained in a trial of the OX40 agonist ivuxolimab. CDR3 in DNA: TGTGCCAGCAGCCTACCAGGCACTGAAGCTTTCTTT. Encoded protein: CASSLPGTEAFF.